These 5 T cell receptor beta chains were all obtained from the same sample, sequenced in a study of blood T cell repertoires in COVID-19. Sequenced by immunoSEQ multiplex PCR; TCRdb stores in-frame clones only, minus some. This table has hundreds of thousands of clones, 86% appearing once. The sample comprised peripheral blood. The source is a woman aged 25 to 39 with active or convalescent COVID-19.

The chain joins TRBV27 to TRBJ2-7; unclear D gene. The CDR3 is 11 amino acids. Looked up from germline, CDR1 is MNHEY and CDR2 is SMNVEV (reference sequence). Trimming shortened V by 4 bases and J by 3 bases, and 4 bases separated the two germline ends. CDR3 bases: TGTGCCAGCAGTTCGTACTACGAGCAGTACTTC. Protein sequence: CASSSYYEQYF.

The chain carries TRBV2 and TRBJ1-1; unclear D gene. Trimming stripped 0 bases from V and 3 bases from J, with 14 bases between. Germline values: CDR1 SNHLY, CDR2 FYNNEI. The CDR3 totals 16 residues. The CDR3 here is CASSEANIDIYTEAFF. The CDR3 bases are TGTGCCAGCAGTGAAGCGAATATCGACATCTACACTGAAGCTTTCTTT. The entire variable domain, with the rest obtained from reference TRBV2 and TRBJ1-1, is as follows: EPEVTQTPSHQVTQMGQEVILRCVPISNHLYFYWYRQILGQKVEFLVSFYNNEISEKSEIFDDQFSVERPDGSNFTLKIRSTKLEDSAMYFCASSEANIDIYTEAFFGQGTRLTVV.

The chain employs TRBV5-4 and TRBJ1-1, with no clear D. V lost 4 bases, J lost 0 bases, and 16 bases lay in between. CDR1 and CDR2 (germline): SGHNT, YYREEE (reference sequence). The CDR3 covers 16 residues. The chain's CDR3 is CASSPRGEGLNTEAFF. In DNA form, the CDR3 reads TGTGCCAGCAGCCCGCGGGGTGAGGGCCTGAACACTGAAGCTTTCTTT. The full variable domain, rest sourced from reference TRBV5-4 and TRBJ1-1, is ETGVTQSPTHLIKTRGQQVTLRCSSQSGHNTVSWYQQALGQGPQFIFQYYREEENGRGNFPPRFSGLQFPNYSSELNVNALELDDSALYLCASSPRGEGLNTEAFFGQGTRLTVV.

The chain carries TRBV5-1 and TRBJ2-3, with a possible D match to TRBD1 (6 bases). V lost 0 bases to trimming and J lost 0 bases, with 23 bases between them. Germline CDR1 SGHRS, CDR2 YFSETQ. The CDR3 is 20 amino acids. The DNA for the CDR3 is TGCGCCAGCAGCTTGGTCTTCGCGAGGGGGAGCAAGTCTAGCACAGATACGCAGTATTTT. It specifies CASSLVFARGSKSSTDTQYF.

The V and J genes are TRBV27 and TRBJ2-1; 9 nucleotides match TRBD1. The CDR3 totals 16 residues. CDR1 and CDR2 (germline): MNHEY, SMNVEV (reference sequence). V was clipped by 2 bases and J by 6 bases; unmatched bases: 8. In DNA form, the CDR3 reads TGTGCCAGCAGTTTAAGCCGACAGGGGGGGCTCAATGAGCAGTTCTTC. Translation gives CASSLSRQGGLNEQFF.